This T cell receptor beta chain was captured by sequencing in a study of cytomegalovirus exposure and HLA in healthy donors. Study-wide findings and caveats: Reportedly, cytomegalovirus status was diagnosed with high sensitivity and specificity. The study listed approximately 160 cytomegalovirus-associated TCR beta chains. Subsequent analysis found a tendency for first-cohort TCR clusters to co-occur within the 120 validation repertoires. Confirmation in vitro established that a few CMV-associated chains were specific for CMV antigens.

CDR1 and CDR2 (germline): SGHAT, FQNNGV. This CDR3 contains 18 residues. With 5 bases clipped from V and 3 bases from J, the junction kept 13 bases outside the gene matches. Concerning this clone: Its specificity is not known.

Assay: immunoSEQ multiplex PCR; the TCRdb copy retains only in-frame clones and omits some. The sample records 140,000 or so clones, 90% to 95% being singletons. The sequenced sample was PBMCs. V and J are TRBV11-2 and TRBJ2-1, with 10 bases matching TRBD2. This sequence originates from a man younger than 35 in good health and CMV-seronegative. The CDR3 DNA reads TGTGCCAGCAGCAAAACTGTCCTAGCGGGAGATTACTACAATGAGCAGTTCTTC. Its translation: CASSKTVLAGDYYNEQFF.